This T cell receptor (beta chain) was retrieved from a study of cytomegalovirus exposure and HLA in healthy donors (dated by TCRdb to between 2016 and 2019). Describing the broader study: In an earlier analysis of approximately 500 of the donors, around 300 Gb of sequence data and some 100 million unique TCR beta sequences from 150 million to 200 million T cells were reported. To predict cytomegalovirus infection status, the study brought together high-throughput TCR immunosequencing, statistical association of individual TCRs with disease status, and machine learning. Roughly 300 gigabases of sequencing data and 70 million to 85 million unique TCR sequences were included in an early release covering over 600 HLA-typed donors. The study aimed to test whether cataloging public T cell receptors could reveal signatures of past pathogen exposure. Donor age, sex, ethnicity and CMV serostatus were collected together with the repertoire data. Besides the first cohort of approximately 670 subjects, a separate validation cohort made up of roughly 120 different subjects was used. Among under 450 genotyped donors of the cohort, an average of roughly 240,000 unique TCR beta nucleotide sequences were sequenced per donor, around 18% of them non-productive. In a later genetic analysis, genome-wide SNP genotypes for 398 of the 666 donors were used, and that subset was treated as a discovery cohort. Typing coverage differed by locus: A, B, C, DRB1 and DQB1 were typed in about 620-640 donors, DQA1 in 500 to 550, DPA1 in around 580, and DPB1 in just under 490. Every discovery cohort repertoire had been produced on one sequencing platform. Of the roughly 400 genotyped donors, around 81% fell in the genetic ancestry cluster associated with self-reported Caucasian donors. Several DR-DQ haplotypes were treated as single units for association and clustering because of strong linkage in the cohort. A later analysis re-examined previously published TCR beta repertoires from more than 600 donors and added high-resolution HLA genotyping to investigate patterns of TCR occurrence. In the later analysis, no new phenotypic data were used to find candidate immune exposures; instead, reliance was placed on TCR beta sequences and their occurrence across donors. In an earlier analysis of roughly 540 of the donors, high-throughput TCR beta sequencing was used to judge whether each TCR beta V gene segment behaved as functional or pseudogenic. Using immunosequencing, the study profiled T cell repertoires from 500 to 800 subjects and related those repertoires to cytomegalovirus serostatus. HLA typing included class I and class II loci at four-digit resolution.

Concerning this clone itself: Its specific antigen is unknown.

The cohort consisted of approximately 690 healthy bone marrow donors. At the time of sampling, all cohort members were nominally healthy, though unrecorded immune exposures were likely present. The donor was CMV seronegative and was included in the group of under 450 seronegative cohort members. Every donor gave a peripheral blood sample, and the peripheral blood mononuclear cells from that sample were used for TCR beta sequencing. The Qiagen DNeasy Blood Extraction Kit was used to extract genomic DNA from the blood cell samples. Study-level results and caveats: A further reported finding was that TCR beta sequences accurately predicted the HLA-A and HLA-B alleles for most subjects in the first cohort. An association between a missense DCLRE1C variant and V-gene and J-gene trimming of TCR beta chains was found in a later genetic analysis and replicated in an independent cohort. At a false discovery rate of 0.05, a later analysis linked under 20,000 TCR beta sequences to specific HLA alleles. Because HLA typing was missing for some donors at each locus, association tests included only the typed subset. Linkage disequilibrium might explain the correlated functional status among segregating V segments, but an unknown experimental factor could not be excluded. Most TCR sequences were observed very rarely across donors, whereas some public TCRs were present in many individuals. In a later genetic analysis, fewer N-insertions in productive TCRs were reported among donors in an Asian-associated ancestry cluster than the roughly 700-donor mean. According to a later analysis, most CMV-associated TCR beta chains appeared to be HLA-restricted, and the HLA associations seemed to be driven largely by CMV exposure. In a later analysis, HLA-associated TCR beta chains were found to be more clonally expanded and to have lower generation probabilities than equally common non-associated chains. In an earlier analysis of some 500 of the donors, most TCR beta V segments were observed in productive rearrangements about 90% or about 30% of the time, broadly matching IMGT annotations. The presence/absence analyses assumed that sequencing depth was roughly uniform across donors, and that assumption may not be true. Immune exposure information for the cohort was limited to CMV serostatus. The study listed 150 to 200 TCR beta chains as associated with cytomegalovirus. Because counts were too low, 15 to 20 rarely observed V segments, including chromosome 9 orphons, were excluded from the earlier analysis of 587 of the donors. The authors suggested that the approach could potentially be extended to other disease states and immunological phenotypes. This cohort had only TCR beta chains sequenced, and the lack of alpha or paired-chain data limited which features could be detected. A few of the identified cytomegalovirus-associated TCR beta chains were confirmed in vitro to be specific for cytomegalovirus antigens. When HLA alleles, especially DR and DQ, strongly co-occurred, attributing TCR associations to individual alleles was difficult. A later analysis reported that several top co-occurrence clusters appeared linked to parvovirus B19, influenza, CMV and Epstein-Barr virus. According to a later analysis, TCR association rates differed among HLA loci, with DRB1 alleles showing the most associated TCRs and HLA-C alleles showing the fewest. The classifier was reported to diagnose cytomegalovirus status with high specificity and sensitivity in both the original and validation cohorts. A group of highly shared sequence variants was considered likely to be a technical artifact of the sequencing pipeline.

The library was generated by the immunoSEQ multiplex PCR assay. For the multiplex PCR, a mixture combining 60 forward primers for TCR Vbeta segments and 13 reverse primers for TCR Jbeta segments was used. The CDR3 region of rearranged TCR beta genes was amplified from genomic DNA by a multiplex PCR assay. Amplified TCR beta libraries were sequenced as 87-base-pair reads on the Illumina HiSeq System. The authors processed their data as follows. Across the roughly 700 repertoires, a later analysis counted roughly 77 million unique TCR beta chains, some 11 million of which were shared by at least two donors. Raw reads were error-corrected and collapsed into unique sequences with a nearest-neighbor algorithm that merged closely related sequences to remove PCR and sequencing errors. CDR3 sequences were aligned to IMGT reference sequences to assign V, D and J gene segments. Each retained sequence needed at least a six-nucleotide match to both a V gene segment and a J gene segment. Rearrangements were classified as productive when the CDR3 lacked stop codons and remained in frame with V and J, and all other rearrangements were classified as non-productive. Following IMGT convention, CDR3 was defined as the stretch from the second conserved V-encoded cysteine to the conserved J-encoded phenylalanine. The earlier analysis of around 640 of the donors excluded sequences that lacked an unambiguous match to a single V gene segment. An earlier analysis of 500 to 700 of the donors classified V segments as functional when productive rearrangements were above 56.7% and as segregating when the standard deviation between donors was above 5%. To diagnose cytomegalovirus status from the catalog of TCR beta chain sequences, a statistical classification framework was built. In a later analysis, V and J genes were assigned by comparing TCR nucleotide sequences against IMGT/GENE-DB human TR gene sequences. A later analysis assigned CDR3 sequences and most-parsimonious VDJ recombination scenarios with the TCRdist pipeline. In a later analysis, every TCR beta chain was defined by the combination of its CDR3 amino acid sequence and its V-gene family, and reads without a unique V-gene family were dropped. As a way to deal with suspected cross-contamination and a sequencing artifact, a later analysis dropped hundreds of nucleotide sequences that were highly shared and had low generation probability. In a later analysis, a clonal expansion index for each public chain was calculated from normalized within-repertoire ranks of inferred template counts. In a later analysis, generation probabilities were computed using a VDJ recombination model fitted to out-of-frame rearrangements, and the results were checked against IGoR. In a later analysis, TCR-TCR, TCR-HLA and TCR-CMV co-occurrence was scored with hypergeometric tests, and a repertoire-size bias correction was applied to TCR pairs. A later analysis estimated false discovery rates by permuting HLA or CMV assignments 20 times. In a later analysis, co-occurring TCRs were grouped using DBSCAN, and TCRdist sequence similarity was added for clustering within HLA-allele-positive subsets. Repertoires with fewer than 30,000 or more than 120,000 public chains, plus five repertoires with anomalous nucleotide sharing, were excluded from co-occurrence clustering. Here the immuneACCESS table is served through TCRdb, limited to in-frame sequences with V and J called. Missing clones are a known gap in these copies; in checked studies unresolved V genes cover under half, and the rest lacks a known reason. V, J and clone size are taken as reported in that table, and D and trimming were inferred from the DNA itself. The sample table records approximately 110,000 clones. The ten largest clonotypes hold under 1.3% of the sample.

The sequence derives from a man between 18 and 29 years old in good health and CMV-seronegative. Sequencing used PBMCs.

The CDR3 has the sequence CASSEAASGSYNEQFF. The DNA reads as follows: TGTGCCAGCAGTGAAGCGGCTAGCGGTTCCTACAATGAGCAGTTCTTC. Here the chain combines TRBV2 and TRBJ2-1; 7 bases in the junction line up with TRBD2. Germline trimming: 0 bases from V, 1 base from J; junction bases outside gene matches: 3. The CDR3 runs 16 amino acids, cysteine and phenylalanine included. The entry retains the CDR3 DNA only, 48 bases that are in frame from base 1. Sequences SNHLY (CDR1) and FYNNEI (CDR2) are obtained from the germline V gene.